Described below is a single T cell receptor (beta chain) sequence and its context. Antigen specificity is unknown. This sample is drawn from a study of cytomegalovirus exposure and HLA in healthy donors. Broader study findings: A missense variant in DCLRE1C was later tied to TCR beta V- and J-gene trimming. The authors enumerated 150 to 200 TCR beta chains as linked to cytomegalovirus.

PCR employed 60 Vbeta and 13 Jbeta primers. This table comes from immunoSEQ multiplex PCR, and its TCRdb copy is limited to in-frame clones, with some not included. The sample holds more than 75,000 clones; 75% to 90% are singletons and the top ten take 2.3%. V was shortened by 3 bases and J by 3 bases, with 9 bases between the two germline ends. CDR3 length equals 14 residues. Germline CDR1 SGHAT, CDR2 FQDESV (reference sequence). The origin of this receptor is a man between 18 and 29 years old in good health and CMV-seronegative. This chain joins TRBV11-1 and TRBJ2-1; tentatively, D is TRBD2 (5 bases). The specimen was PBMCs. In DNA form, the CDR3 reads TGTGCCAGCAGCTTGCTCGGGAACTACAATGAGCAGTTCTTC. Its protein product is CASSLLGNYNEQFF.